What follows describes a single TCR beta chain. The entry originates in a study of blood T cell repertoires in COVID-19. Study-level background: From the United States, Italy and Spain came samples of acute and convalescent COVID-19. T cells, B-cell-depleted T cells, or PBMCs supplied cDNA or gDNA.

In the authors' methods: Reference gene primer amplification in the assay estimated nucleated cell counts. Method: immunoSEQ multiplex PCR; TCRdb's copy keeps in-frame clones and lacks some. V, J and clone size reflect that table, while D and trimming were determined from the DNA. The table lists 85,000 to 90,000 clones, about 90% of them singletons. The CDR3 contains 15 residues. CDR1 and CDR2 from the germline V gene are SNHLY and FYNNEI. V shed 8 bases and J 6 bases; nucleotides not matched to a gene: 10. This rearrangement joins TRBV2 to TRBJ2-1, with 10 bases aligning to TRBD1. Sequencing was performed on peripheral blood. The source of this sequence is a human donor in a cohort sampled during active COVID-19. CDR3 sequence (DNA): TGTGCCAGCGGGATGACAGGGGGCGCAGGCAATGAGCAGTTCTTC. Its translation is CASGMTGGAGNEQFF.